Here is one TCR beta chain with its context. The antigen remains unidentified. These data originate in a study of PD-L1 blockade in urothelial cancer. Whole-study context: Male patients with bladder-origin urothelial cancer numbered about nine tenths of the roughly 29. Blood was subjected to analysis at 3 weeks (second dose) and 6 weeks following treatment start. A median blood sample held around 150,000 T cells and more than 80,000 unique TCRs. Study-wide results and caveats: Having blood TCR clonality under the median before treatment predicted better survival.

Sequenced by immunoSEQ multiplex PCR; TCRdb stores in-frame clones only, minus some. The sample holds more than 60,000 clones, almost 90% seen once. The time point is: peripheral blood 6 weeks after treatment start. Germline CDR1 reads SEHNR; CDR2 reads FQNEAQ (reference sequence). Trimming took 5 bases from V and 14 from J, leaving 22 bases between them. This CDR3 has 15 residues. This TCR was recovered from a man in his sixties with urothelial cancer. Material: PBMCs, obtained around atezolizumab (anti-PD-L1) treatment. The chain recombines TRBV7-9 with TRBJ1-6, with D possibly being TRBD1 (5 bases). The CDR3 is CASSGTGTEGRSLHF. CDR3 DNA sequence: TGTGCCAGCAGCGGAACCGGGACGGAGGGTAGGTCCCTCCACTTT.